The next 5 T cell receptor beta chains were all read from a single sample in a study of PD-1 blockade in classical Hodgkin lymphoma. Using immunoSEQ multiplex PCR, the repertoire was profiled, and TCRdb retains in-frame clones only, with some absent. The table has almost 7,000 clones, 65% to 90% seen once. Noted time point: cycle 4 day 1 (C4D1), after 5 to 7 weeks of nivolumab. In every patient, relapse followed autologous stem cell transplantation, while exposure to brentuximab vedotin differed. Here the sequenced sample was peripheral blood mononuclear cells (PBMCs), taken before the fourth cycle of nivolumab. These receptors originate from a human donor with classical Hodgkin lymphoma.

The chain couples TRBV5-1 to TRBJ2-5; 11 positions agree with TRBD2. The J segment lost 3 bases and the V segment lost 0 bases, leaving 7 bases of the junction unmatched. From germline, CDR1 is SGHRS and CDR2 YFSETQ. This CDR3 comprises 17 residues. Here the CDR3 reads CASSLGSGGARKETQYF. CDR3 DNA: TGCGCCAGCAGCTTGGGTAGCGGGGGGGCGCGAAAAGAGACCCAGTACTTC.

The chain couples TRBV29-1 to TRBJ2-1, with D unclear. Per the germline V gene, CDR1 is SQVTM and CDR2 is ANQGSEA. V was pared by 0 bases and J by 7 bases, with 7 bases between. The CDR3 consists of 12 residues. The CDR3 here is CSVEEEGNEQFF. DNA for the CDR3: TGCAGCGTTGAAGAGGAAGGGAATGAGCAGTTCTTC.

This clone has a single count. J is TRBJ2-3 and V is TRBV18; D is undetermined. V lost 5 bases, J lost 2 bases, and 8 bases lay in between. The CDR3 covers 13 residues. CDR1 is KGHSH, CDR2 LQKENI, per germline. The CDR3 nucleotides are TGTGCCAGCTCAATACTCCACACAGATACGCAGTATTTT. Encoded protein: CASSILHTDTQYF. The complete variable domain, with remaining parts taken from reference TRBV18 and TRBJ2-3, reads NAGVMQNPRHLVRRRGQEARLRCSPMKGHSHVYWYRQLPEEGLKFMVYLQKENIIDESGMPKERFSAEFPKEGPSILRIQQVVRGDSAAYFCASSILHTDTQYFGPGTRLTVL.

The rearrangement uses TRBV29-1 and TRBJ1-2; maybe TRBD1 (6 bases). Germline CDR1 SQVTM, CDR2 ANQGSEA. The CDR3 runs 12 residues. V shed 3 bases and J shed 7 bases, with 12 bases lying between them. The CDR3 loop reads CSVEGGRRGYTF. The CDR3 DNA sequence: TGCAGCGTTGAGGGGGGCCGCCGTGGCTACACCTTC.

This chain connects TRBV7-9 to TRBJ2-7; a possible D gene is TRBD2 (5 bases). The germline CDR1 and CDR2 sequences are SEHNR and FQNEAQ (reference sequence). V lost 5 bases to trimming and J lost 3 bases, with 8 bases between them. The CDR3 is made up of 12 amino acids. In DNA, the CDR3 is TGTGCCAGCAGCCCGGGAAGCTACGAGCAGTACGTC. Protein product: CASSPGSYEQYV.